This passage covers 25 T cell receptor beta chains from one sample sequenced in a study of blood T cell repertoires in COVID-19. Libraries were prepared by immunoSEQ multiplex PCR; TCRdb keeps only in-frame clonotypes and omits some of them. The data show under 50,000 clones, approximately 83% seen once. Sequenced sample: peripheral blood. These receptors all come from a man aged 35 to 55 with active COVID-19.

The chain is built from TRBV6-2 or TRBV6-3 and TRBJ1-3, with 9 bases fitting TRBD1. The germline CDR1 and CDR2 sequences are MNHEY and SVGEGT. The junction had 4 bases not matched to a gene; V was cut back by 4 bases and J by 6 bases. The CDR3 totals 14 residues. The CDR3 bases are TGTGCCAGCAGTTCCTGGACAGGGGCAAACACCATATATTTT. Translation gives CASSSWTGANTIYF.

This chain links TRBV9 with TRBJ2-1; 8 bases fit TRBD1. Germline V gives CDR1 SGDLS, CDR2 YYNGEE. V lost 2 bases and J lost 8; bases outside the gene matches: 6. The CDR3 covers 14 residues. The CDR3 nucleotides read TGTGCCAGCAGCGTTCAGGGGGCGGCCGATGAGCAGTTCTTC. Its translation is CASSVQGAADEQFF.

The J gene is TRBJ1-4, the V gene TRBV20-1, with a tentative D call TRBD1 (5 bases). V lost 3 bases to trimming and J lost 13 bases, with 15 bases between them. The CDR3 runs to 12 residues. Germline V CDR1 and CDR2: DFQATT, SNEGSKA (reference sequence). The CDR3 loop is CSASFAGGRLFF. CDR3 DNA sequence: TGCAGTGCTAGTTTTGCCGGGGGTCGACTGTTTTTT.

This clone has just one count. J is TRBJ2-5 and V is TRBV3-1 (or the pseudogene TRBV3-2), with a weak D call TRBD1 (6 bases). The ends were cut back, 8 bases at V and 4 bases at J, with 17 bases in the middle. The germline V gene has CDR1 LGHDT and CDR2 YNNKEL (reference sequence). This CDR3 has 14 residues. The CDR3 nucleotides are TGTGCCAGCCCAAGACGAGGGGGTATAGAGACCCAGTACTTC. Translation: CASPRRGGIETQYF.

The gene calls are TRBV7-9 and TRBJ1-4; 8 bases agree with TRBD1. Trimming took 3 bases from V and 1 from J; bases not matched to a gene: 1. The CDR3 is made up of 15 amino acids. Germline-derived CDR1 and CDR2 are SEHNR and FQNEAQ (reference sequence). The CDR3 loop is CASSFTGGTNEKLFF. CDR3 nucleotide sequence: TGTGCCAGCAGCTTTACAGGGGGAACTAATGAAAAACTGTTTTTT.

V and J are TRBV19 and TRBJ1-5; 7 nucleotides agree with TRBD1. With V trimmed by 4 bases and J by 4 bases, 4 bases remained unmatched. This CDR3 has 14 amino acids. From germline, CDR1 is LNHDA and CDR2 SQIVND (reference sequence). CDR3 nucleotides: TGTGCCAGTAGTACGACAGGGAAAAATCAGCCCCAGCATTTT. Amino acid sequence: CASSTTGKNQPQHF.

The chain employs TRBV19 and TRBJ1-5; a weak D match, TRBD1 (6 bases). The CDR3 has 15 amino acids. Germline assignment: CDR1 LNHDA and CDR2 SQIVND (reference sequence). Trimming stripped 5 bases from V and 0 bases from J, with 11 bases between. CDR3 sequence (DNA): TGTGCCAGTAGTGTACAGGGTATTAGCAATCAGCCCCAGCATTTT. This sequence encodes CASSVQGISNQPQHF.

This chain joins TRBV29-1 and TRBJ2-2; possible D gene TRBD2, 7 bases. There are 13 residues in the CDR3. CDR1 and CDR2 from the germline V gene are SQVTM and ANQGSEA. V was pared by 8 bases and J by 5 bases, with 15 bases between. CDR3 nucleotides: TGCAGCATCATCAGGGGAGGGACCGGGGAGCTGTTTTTT. It translates to CSIIRGGTGELFF.

The chain recombines TRBV11-2 with TRBJ1-6, with TRBD1 matching 7 bases. The CDR3 covers 17 residues. With V trimmed by 0 bases and J by 6 bases, 8 bases remained unmatched. Germline CDR1 is SGHAT and CDR2 is FQNNGV. The CDR3 DNA follows: TGTGCCAGCAGCTTAGAAGGCCCCGGACAGGCTAATTCACCCCTCCACTTT. Translating it yields CASSLEGPGQANSPLHF.

J is TRBJ1-5 and V is TRBV7-8; no clear D. CDR3 size: 13 residues. V was trimmed by 2 bases and J by 10 bases, leaving 12 bases between them. Germline CDR1 reads SGHVS; CDR2 reads FQNEAQ. The CDR3 DNA is TGTGCCAGCAGCTTAAGTCGGCTAGAACCCCAGCATTTT. It is translated as CASSLSRLEPQHF.

This chain connects TRBV28 to TRBJ1-2; 8 bases align to TRBD1. The V gene's germline CDR1 is MDHEN and CDR2 SYDVKM. There are 16 residues in the CDR3. V was clipped by 7 bases and J by 4 bases; unmatched bases: 14. The CDR3, as DNA: TGTGCCAGCAAAGGGCAGGGGGCCCTTCTTAGCTATGGCTACACCTTC. Its translation: CASKGQGALLSYGYTF.

The chain couples TRBV11-2 to TRBJ2-7, with TRBD2 matching 12 bases. Germline V gives CDR1 SGHAT, CDR2 FQNNGV. Trimming took 1 base from V and 3 from J; bases not matched to a gene: 7. The CDR3 spans 17 residues. CDR3 in amino acids: CASSLGIGLAGLYEQYF. CDR3 nucleotides: TGTGCCAGCAGCTTAGGGATAGGACTAGCGGGACTCTACGAGCAGTACTTC.

V usage is TRBV3-1 (or the pseudogene TRBV3-2) and J usage is TRBJ1-1; 7 bases align to TRBD1. Germline CDR1 LGHDT, CDR2 YNNKEL (reference sequence). This CDR3 has 12 amino acids. V shed 6 bases, J shed 4 bases, and the junction held 2 bases outside the gene matches. Here the CDR3 DNA reads TGTGCCAGCAGGGGACAGTTCACTGAAGCTTTCTTT. The encoded protein is CASRGQFTEAFF.

In DNA, the CDR3 is TGCGCCAGCAGCTCCCAGGGACTAGCGGGTGAGACCCAGTACTTC. Protein sequence: CASSSQGLAGETQYF. This chain joins TRBV5-1 and TRBJ2-5, with TRBD2 matching over 12 bases. The junction had 5 bases not matched to a gene; V was cut back by 3 bases and J by 5 bases. Germline-derived CDR1 and CDR2 are SGHRS and YFSETQ. The CDR3 runs 15 residues. The full variable domain, its missing parts supplied by reference TRBV5-1 and TRBJ2-5, is KAGVTQTPRYLIKTRGQQVTLSCSPISGHRSVSWYQQTPGQGLQFLFEYFSETQRNKGNFPGRFSGRQFSNSRSEMNVSTLELGDSALYLCASSSQGLAGETQYFGPGTRLLVL.

J is TRBJ2-7 and V is TRBV5-4; D possibly corresponds to TRBD1 (5 bases). Per germline, CDR1 SGHNT and CDR2 YYREEE (reference sequence). Trimming pared 0 bases from V and 2 bases from J, leaving 9 bases between. There are 14 residues in the CDR3. The CDR3 sequence is CASSLEGVTYEQYF. DNA of the CDR3: TGTGCCAGCAGCTTGGAAGGGGTCACCTACGAGCAGTACTTC. The variable domain in full, completed from reference TRBV5-4 and TRBJ2-7, reads ETGVTQSPTHLIKTRGQQVTLRCSSQSGHNTVSWYQQALGQGPQFIFQYYREEENGRGNFPPRFSGLQFPNYSSELNVNALELDDSALYLCASSLEGVTYEQYFGPGTRLTVT.

V is TRBV3-1 (or the pseudogene TRBV3-2) and J is TRBJ2-7; 7 positions agree with TRBD1. The CDR3 contains 11 residues. The V gene's germline CDR1 is LGHDT and CDR2 YNNKEL (reference sequence). With 6 bases clipped from V and 6 bases from J, the junction kept 2 bases outside the gene matches. CDR3 nucleotides: TGTGCCAGCAGGTCAGGGGGCGAGCAGTACTTC. Translating gives CASRSGGEQYF.

The V call is TRBV29-1, the J call TRBJ2-7; D unclear. With 1 base removed from V and 3 bases from J, the gap between germline ends came to 7 bases. The CDR3 contains 12 residues. CDR1 and CDR2 (germline): SQVTM, ANQGSEA. CDR3 amino acids: CSVEGSLYEQYF. In DNA, the CDR3 is TGCAGCGTTGAAGGTTCCCTCTACGAGCAGTACTTC.

V is TRBV10-3 and J is TRBJ2-1, with 13 bases aligning to TRBD2. Germline CDR1 ENHRY, CDR2 SYGVKD. This CDR3 spans 15 amino acids. Germline trimming cut 6 bases from V and 6 bases from J; bases unmatched to any gene: 5. This CDR3 reads CAIRPTSGRVNEQFF. CDR3 DNA sequence: TGTGCCATCAGACCCACTAGCGGGAGGGTCAATGAGCAGTTCTTC.

This rearrangement joins TRBV28 to TRBJ1-2; TRBD1 agrees at 10 bases. The V segment lost 6 bases and the J segment 6 bases; nucleotides outside the gene matches: 4. Germline V CDR1 and CDR2: MDHEN, SYDVKM. The CDR3 has 13 amino acids. Written as DNA, the CDR3 is TGTGCCAGCAGGCGGACAGGGGGTAATGGCTACACCTTC. Its translation is CASRRTGGNGYTF.

This clone has only one observation. The rearrangement joins TRBV19 to TRBJ1-1; D remains ambiguous. CDR3 size: 11 residues. Trimming shortened V by 11 bases and J by 1 base, and 8 bases separated the two germline ends. Germline CDR1 LNHDA, CDR2 SQIVND (reference sequence). The CDR3 nucleotides read TGTGCCTCGCGAGGGAACACTGAAGCTTTCTTT. Encoded protein: CASRGNTEAFF.

This chain links TRBV18 with TRBJ1-1, with a tentative D call TRBD1 (6 bases). The CDR3 length is 13 residues. The V and J ends lost 3 bases and 7 bases respectively, with 12 bases between them. Germline CDR1 reads KGHSH; CDR2 reads LQKENI. The CDR3 region is CASSPGQTREAFF. DNA for the CDR3: TGTGCCAGCTCACCCGGACAGACTCGTGAAGCTTTCTTT.

The V and J genes are TRBV28 and TRBJ1-2; possibly TRBD1 for D (5 bases). The CDR3 spans 15 residues. Per the germline V gene, CDR1 is MDHEN and CDR2 is SYDVKM. Trimming pared 8 bases from V and 0 bases from J, leaving 16 bases between. Written as DNA, the CDR3 is TGTGCCAGCTTAAATGGGGCAGGCTCTAACTATGGCTACACCTTC. It codes for CASLNGAGSNYGYTF.

This chain uses TRBV5-1 with TRBJ2-5; 7 bases align to TRBD2. CDR3 length: 15 amino acids. In germline, CDR1 is SGHRS, CDR2 YFSETQ. Germline trimming cut 2 bases from V and 0 bases from J; bases unmatched to any gene: 4. CDR3 sequence reads: CASSFTTSYQETQYF. The CDR3 coding sequence is TGCGCCAGCAGCTTCACGACTAGCTACCAAGAGACCCAGTACTTC.

V usage is TRBV6-2 or TRBV6-3 and J usage is TRBJ1-5; 9 nucleotides agree with TRBD1. Germline assignment: CDR1 MNHEY and CDR2 SVGEGT. CDR3 length: 16 amino acids. J gave up 4 bases and V 4 bases, and 8 bases lay outside the gene matches. The CDR3 nucleotides are TGTGCCAGCAGTTTCGCGGGACAGGGCCAGAATCAGCCCCAGCATTTT. The encoded protein is CASSFAGQGQNQPQHF.

CDR3 DNA: TGTGCCAGCAGCCAAGATGTTCTAGAGCAGTTCTTC. Translated: CASSQDVLEQFF. The rearrangement joins TRBV4-2 to TRBJ2-1; no reliable D call. This CDR3 comprises 12 residues. CDR1 LGHNA and CDR2 YNFKEQ come from the germline V gene. Trimming took 0 bases from V and 10 from J, leaving 7 bases between them.